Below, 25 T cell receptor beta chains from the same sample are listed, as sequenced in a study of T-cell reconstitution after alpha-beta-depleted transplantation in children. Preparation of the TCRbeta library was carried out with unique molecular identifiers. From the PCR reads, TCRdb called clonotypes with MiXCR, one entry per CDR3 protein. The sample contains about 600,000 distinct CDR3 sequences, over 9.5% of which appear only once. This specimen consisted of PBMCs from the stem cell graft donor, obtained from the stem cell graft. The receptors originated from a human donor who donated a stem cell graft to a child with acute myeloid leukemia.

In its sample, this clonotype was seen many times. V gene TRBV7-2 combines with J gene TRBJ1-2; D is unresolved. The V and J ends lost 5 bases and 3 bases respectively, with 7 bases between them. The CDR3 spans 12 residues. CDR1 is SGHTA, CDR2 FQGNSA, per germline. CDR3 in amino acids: CASSGLYYGYTF. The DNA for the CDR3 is TGTGCCAGCAGCGGCCTGTACTATGGCTACACCTTC.

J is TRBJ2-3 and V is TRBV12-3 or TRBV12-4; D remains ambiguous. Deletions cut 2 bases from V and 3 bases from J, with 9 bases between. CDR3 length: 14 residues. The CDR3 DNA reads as TGTGCCAGCAGTTTACGCCCAACTACAGATACGCAGTATTTT. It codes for CASSLRPTTDTQYF.

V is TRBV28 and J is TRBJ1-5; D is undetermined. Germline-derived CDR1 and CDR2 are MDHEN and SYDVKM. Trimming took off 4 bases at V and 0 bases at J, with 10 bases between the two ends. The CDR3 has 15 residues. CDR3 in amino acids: CASSWTDYSNQPQHF. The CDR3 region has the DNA TGTGCCAGCAGTTGGACGGATTATAGCAATCAGCCCCAGCATTTT.

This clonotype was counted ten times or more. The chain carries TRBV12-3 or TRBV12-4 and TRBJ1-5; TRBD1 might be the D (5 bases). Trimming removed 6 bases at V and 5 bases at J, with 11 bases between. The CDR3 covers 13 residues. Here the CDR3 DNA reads TGTGCCAGCAGGCGACTGGGGGATCAGCCCCAGCATTTT. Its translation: CASRRLGDQPQHF.

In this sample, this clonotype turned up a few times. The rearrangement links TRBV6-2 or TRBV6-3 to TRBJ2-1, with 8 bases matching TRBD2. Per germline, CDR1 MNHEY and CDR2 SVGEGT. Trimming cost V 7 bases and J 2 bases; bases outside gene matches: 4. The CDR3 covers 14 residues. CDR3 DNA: TGTGCCAGCAACGCGGGAGGACCCTACAATGAGCAGTTCTTC. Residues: CASNAGGPYNEQFF.

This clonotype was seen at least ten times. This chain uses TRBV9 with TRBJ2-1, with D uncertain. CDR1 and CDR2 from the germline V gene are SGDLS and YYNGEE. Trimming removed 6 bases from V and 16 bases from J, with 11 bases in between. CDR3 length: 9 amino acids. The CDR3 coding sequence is TGTGCCAGCATCCTGATTCCTTTCTTC. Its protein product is CASILIPFF.

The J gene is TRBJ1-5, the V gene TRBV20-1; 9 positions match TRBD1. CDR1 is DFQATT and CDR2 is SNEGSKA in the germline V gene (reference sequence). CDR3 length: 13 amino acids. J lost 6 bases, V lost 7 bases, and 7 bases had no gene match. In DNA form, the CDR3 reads TGCAGTGTGGGACAGGGAGGTACTCAGCCCCAGCATTTT. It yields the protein CSVGQGGTQPQHF.

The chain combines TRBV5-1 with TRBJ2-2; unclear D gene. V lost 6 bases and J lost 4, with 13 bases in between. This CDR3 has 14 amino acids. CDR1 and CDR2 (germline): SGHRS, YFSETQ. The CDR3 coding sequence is TGCGCCAGCAACCCGAACAGCCTCACCGGGGAGCTGTTTTTT. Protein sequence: CASNPNSLTGELFF.

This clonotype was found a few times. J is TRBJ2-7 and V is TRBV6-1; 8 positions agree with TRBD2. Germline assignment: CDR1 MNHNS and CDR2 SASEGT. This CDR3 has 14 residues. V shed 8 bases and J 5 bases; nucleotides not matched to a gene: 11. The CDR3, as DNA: TGTGCCAGCCACCCCGGGACTAGTTATGACGAGCAGTACTTC. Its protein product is CASHPGTSYDEQYF.

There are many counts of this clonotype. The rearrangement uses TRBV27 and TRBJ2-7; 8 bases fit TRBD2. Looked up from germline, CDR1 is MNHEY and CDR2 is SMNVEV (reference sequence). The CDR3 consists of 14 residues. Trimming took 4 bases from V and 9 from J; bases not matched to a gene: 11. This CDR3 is CASSSGTSPTGQYF. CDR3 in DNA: TGTGCCAGCAGTTCGGGGACTAGTCCTACTGGGCAGTACTTC.

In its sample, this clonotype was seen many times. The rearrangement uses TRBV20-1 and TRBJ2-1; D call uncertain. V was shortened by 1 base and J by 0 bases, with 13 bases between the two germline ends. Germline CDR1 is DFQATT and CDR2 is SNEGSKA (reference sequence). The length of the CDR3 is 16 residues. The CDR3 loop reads CSARGNQVSSYNEQFF. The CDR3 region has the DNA TGCAGTGCTAGAGGAAATCAGGTTAGCTCCTACAATGAGCAGTTCTTC.

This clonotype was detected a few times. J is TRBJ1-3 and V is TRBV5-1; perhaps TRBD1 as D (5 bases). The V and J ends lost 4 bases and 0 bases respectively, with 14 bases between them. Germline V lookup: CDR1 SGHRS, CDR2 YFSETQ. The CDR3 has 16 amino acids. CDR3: CASSQKTGYSGNTIYF. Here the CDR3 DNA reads TGCGCCAGCAGCCAAAAAACAGGTTACTCTGGAAACACCATATATTTT.

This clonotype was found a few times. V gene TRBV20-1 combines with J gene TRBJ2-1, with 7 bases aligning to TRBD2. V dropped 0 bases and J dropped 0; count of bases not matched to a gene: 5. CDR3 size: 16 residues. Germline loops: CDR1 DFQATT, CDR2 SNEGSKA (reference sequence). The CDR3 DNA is TGCAGTGCTAGAGATGCAGCGGGACCCTCCTACAATGAGCAGTTCTTC. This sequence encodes CSARDAAGPSYNEQFF.

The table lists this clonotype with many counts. The CDR3 DNA sequence: TGTGCCAGCACAGACAAGAACACCGGGGAGCTGTTTTTT. Translated: CASTDKNTGELFF. This chain joins TRBV7-3 and TRBJ2-2; D gene uncertain. The V and J ends lost 7 bases and 1 base respectively, with 7 bases between them. The V gene's germline CDR1 is SGHTA and CDR2 FQGTGA. The CDR3 covers 13 residues. The variable domain in full, completed from reference TRBV7-3 and TRBJ2-2, reads GAGVSQTPSNKVTEKGKYVELRCDPISGHTALYWYRQSLGQGPEFLIYFQGTGAADDSGLPNDRFFAVRPEGSVSTLKIQRTERGDSAVYLCASTDKNTGELFFGEGSRLTVL.

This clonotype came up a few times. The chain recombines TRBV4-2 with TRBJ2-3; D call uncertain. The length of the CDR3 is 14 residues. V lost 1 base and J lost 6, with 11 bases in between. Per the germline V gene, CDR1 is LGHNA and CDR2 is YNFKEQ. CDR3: CASSQVPIGDTQYF. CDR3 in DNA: TGTGCCAGCAGCCAAGTTCCCATTGGGGATACGCAGTATTTT.

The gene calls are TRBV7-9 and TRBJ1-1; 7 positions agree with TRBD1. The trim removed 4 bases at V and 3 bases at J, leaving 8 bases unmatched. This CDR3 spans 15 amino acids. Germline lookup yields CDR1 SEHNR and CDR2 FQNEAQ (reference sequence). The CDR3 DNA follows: TGTGCCAGCAGCTCCCCACAGGGGCGGTACACTGAAGCTTTCTTT. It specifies CASSSPQGRYTEAFF.

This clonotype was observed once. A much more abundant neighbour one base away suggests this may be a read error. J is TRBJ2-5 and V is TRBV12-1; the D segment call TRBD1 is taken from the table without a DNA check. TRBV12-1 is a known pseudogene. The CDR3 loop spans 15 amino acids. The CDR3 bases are TGTGCCAGCGGCCCCCGGTCCAGGGTCGGGGAGACCCAGTACTTC. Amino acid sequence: CASGPRSRVGETQYF.

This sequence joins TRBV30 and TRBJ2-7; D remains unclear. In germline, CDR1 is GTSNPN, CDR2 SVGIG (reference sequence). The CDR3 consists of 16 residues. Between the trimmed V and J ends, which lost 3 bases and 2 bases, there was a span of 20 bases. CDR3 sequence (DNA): TGTGCCTGGAGCCGAATCTTAGGCCGCGCAGCCTACGAGCAGTACTTC. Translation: CAWSRILGRAAYEQYF.

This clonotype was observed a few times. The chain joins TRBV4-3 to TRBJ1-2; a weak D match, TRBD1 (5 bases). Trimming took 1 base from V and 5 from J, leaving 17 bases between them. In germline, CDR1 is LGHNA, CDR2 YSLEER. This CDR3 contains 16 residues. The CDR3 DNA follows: TGCGCCAGCAGCCAAGGAGGGGAGTTTTCCCCTTATGGCTACACCTTC. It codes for CASSQGGEFSPYGYTF.

This CDR3 is CASASYVHNEQFF. Here the CDR3 DNA reads TGTGCCAGCGCGAGCTACGTACACAATGAGCAGTTCTTC. The chain recombines TRBV7-2 with TRBJ2-1; no clear D gene. The CDR3 has 13 amino acids. The V and J ends lost 8 bases and 5 bases respectively, with 13 bases between them. Germline CDR1 and CDR2: SGHTA and FQGNSA.

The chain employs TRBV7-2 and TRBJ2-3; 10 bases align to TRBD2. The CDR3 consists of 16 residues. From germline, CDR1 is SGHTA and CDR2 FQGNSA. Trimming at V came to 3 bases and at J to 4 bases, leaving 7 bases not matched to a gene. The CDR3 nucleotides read TGTGCCAGCAGCTTTGTTGGAACTAGCGGGGCAGATACGCAGTATTTT. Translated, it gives CASSFVGTSGADTQYF.

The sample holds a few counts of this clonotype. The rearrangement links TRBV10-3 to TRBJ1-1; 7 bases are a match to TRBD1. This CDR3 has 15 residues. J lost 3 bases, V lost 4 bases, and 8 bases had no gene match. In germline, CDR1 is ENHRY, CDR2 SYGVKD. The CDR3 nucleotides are TGTGCCATCAGTGGCCGGGGACAGCGGGACACTGAAGCTTTCTTT. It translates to CAISGRGQRDTEAFF.

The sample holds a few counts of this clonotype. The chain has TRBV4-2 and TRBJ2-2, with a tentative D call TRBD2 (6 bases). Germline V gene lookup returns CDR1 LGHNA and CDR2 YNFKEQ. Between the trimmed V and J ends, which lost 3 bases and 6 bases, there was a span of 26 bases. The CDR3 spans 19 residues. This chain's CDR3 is CASSHSKIPGLTVAGELFF. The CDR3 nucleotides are TGTGCCAGCAGCCACTCCAAAATCCCGGGACTCACGGTAGCCGGGGAGCTGTTTTTT.

This CDR3 is CASINRLFYEQYF. The CDR3 DNA is TGTGCCAGCATCAACCGGCTATTCTACGAGCAGTACTTC. The chain links TRBV6-2 or TRBV6-3 to TRBJ2-7; no clear D gene. The CDR3 spans 13 residues. Looked up from germline, CDR1 is MNHEY and CDR2 is SVGEGT. Trimming stripped 7 bases from V and 3 bases from J, with 13 bases between.

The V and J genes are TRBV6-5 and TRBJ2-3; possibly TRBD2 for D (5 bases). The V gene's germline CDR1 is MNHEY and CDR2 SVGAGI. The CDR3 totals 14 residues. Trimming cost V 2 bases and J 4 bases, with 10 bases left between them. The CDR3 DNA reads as TGTGCCAGCAGTTACCGGGATTGGGCAGATACGCAGTATTTT. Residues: CASSYRDWADTQYF.